This T cell receptor beta chain was profiled in a study of tumour-infiltrating T cells in Burkitt lymphoma. Study in general: Patients covered every epidemiological subtype of Burkitt lymphoma. Repertoire clonality predicted overall and progression-free survival.

General study findings and limits: Public clonotypes, several, appeared across numerous Burkitt lymphoma patients.

Germline loops: CDR1 GTSNPN, CDR2 SVGIG (reference sequence). The ends were cut back, 0 bases at V and 2 bases at J, with 8 bases in the middle. The CDR3 has 15 amino acids. Comment on this clone: Antigen unknown.

Assay used: immunoSEQ multiplex PCR; TCRdb lists only in-frame clones, some missing. The top ten clones hold about 3% of a sample with around 48,000 clones, around 30% of them seen once. The source of this sequence is a human donor with Burkitt lymphoma. The sequenced sample was tumor tissue. This chain joins TRBV30 and TRBJ1-6; unclear D gene. CDR3 coding DNA: TGTGCCTGGAGTGTTAACGTAGCCTATAATTCACCCCTCCACTTT. This codes for CAWSVNVAYNSPLHF. Using reference TRBV30 and TRBJ1-6 for the parts outside the CDR3, the full variable domain is SQTIHQWPATLVQPVGSPLSLECTVEGTSNPNLYWYRQAAGRGLQLLFYSVGIGQISSEVPQNLSASRPQDRQFILSSKKLLLSDSGFYLCAWSVNVAYNSPLHFGNGTRLTVT.